The 19 T cell receptor beta chains below come from one sample, sequenced in a study of shared clonotypes between healthy human individuals. Data came from immunoSEQ multiplex PCR; TCRdb stores just in-frame clones and leaves some out. The table shows approximately 110,000 clones, with about 62% occurring only once. The sequenced material came from memory CD8+ T cells sorted from blood. Stated subset: CD45RO+ cells pooled with CCR7-negative TemRA cells. Every receptor here comes from a woman aged 25 to 45 in good health.

Written as DNA, the CDR3 is TGTGCCAGCAGCGAGAATAGGTGGACTATCGACTACGAGCAGTACTTC. Its protein product is CASSENRWTIDYEQYF. The J gene is TRBJ2-7, the V gene TRBV7-9, with D perhaps TRBD2 (6 bases). The CDR3 contains 16 residues. The germline gives CDR1 SEHNR, CDR2 FQNEAQ (reference sequence). V was clipped by 5 bases and J by 3 bases, with 20 bases between them.

This clone was observed many times. V is TRBV29-1 and J is TRBJ2-3; D is uncertain. V dropped 7 bases and J dropped 3 bases, with 8 bases sitting between them. This CDR3 has 11 amino acids. Germline CDR1 SQVTM, CDR2 ANQGSEA. CDR3 nucleotide sequence: TGCAGCGCCGTCGTGACAGATACGCAGTATTTT. Its protein product is CSAVVTDTQYF.

This chain uses TRBV5-1 with TRBJ2-7; D gene ambiguous. Looked up from germline, CDR1 is SGHRS and CDR2 is YFSETQ. This CDR3 is 12 amino acids long. V was trimmed by 4 bases and J by 3 bases, leaving 8 bases between them. The CDR3 is CASSQNSYEQYF. The DNA of the CDR3 is TGCGCCAGCAGCCAGAACAGCTACGAGCAGTACTTC.

The chain links TRBV29-1 to TRBJ2-3; 7 positions match TRBD2. J was trimmed by 4 bases and V by 1 base; bases with no gene match: 2. The CDR3 has 13 amino acids. Germline CDR1 is SQVTM and CDR2 is ANQGSEA. The CDR3 DNA follows: TGCAGCGTTGAAGGCGGGAGCGCAGATACGCAGTATTTT. Protein: CSVEGGSADTQYF.

This chain connects TRBV5-4 to TRBJ2-3; 10 positions agree with TRBD2. The CDR3 is made up of 18 amino acids. Looked up from germline, CDR1 is SGHNT and CDR2 is YYREEE (reference sequence). The V segment lost 2 bases and the J segment 3 bases; nucleotides outside the gene matches: 12. The CDR3 sequence: CASSLVSPGLAVTDTQYF. The CDR3 bases are TGTGCCAGCAGCTTAGTTTCCCCAGGACTAGCGGTAACAGATACGCAGTATTTT. Based on the CDR3 plus reference TRBV5-4 and TRBJ2-3, the full variable domain is ETGVTQSPTHLIKTRGQQVTLRCSSQSGHNTVSWYQQALGQGPQFIFQYYREEENGRGNFPPRFSGLQFPNYSSELNVNALELDDSALYLCASSLVSPGLAVTDTQYFGPGTRLTVL.

In regard to this clone: A far larger clone is only one base removed, so a read error is likely. The chain is built from TRBV4-2 and TRBJ2-7, with TRBD2 identical over 13 bases. The germline V gene encodes CDR1 LGHNA and CDR2 YNFKEQ. With 2 bases clipped from V and 7 bases from J, the junction kept 8 bases outside the gene matches. The CDR3 is 16 residues long. Here the CDR3 DNA reads TGTGCCAGCAGCCAAAGCCCGGGACTAGCGGGGAGGGAGCAGTACTTC. Its translation: CASSQSPGLAGREQYF.

The chain links TRBV7-9 to TRBJ2-4; D gene uncertain. Between the trimmed V and J ends, which lost 4 bases and 5 bases, there was a span of 9 bases. The CDR3 is 13 residues long. Per the germline V gene, CDR1 is SEHNR and CDR2 is FQNEAQ (reference sequence). CDR3 coding DNA: TGTGCCAGCAGCTCCTACTTGGAAAACATTCAGTACTTC. Its translation: CASSSYLENIQYF. The full variable domain, with the rest looked up from reference TRBV7-9 and TRBJ2-4, is DTGVSQNPRHKITKRGQNVTFRCDPISEHNRLYWYRQTLGQGPEFLTYFQNEAQLEKSRLLSDRFSAERPKGSFSTLEIQRTEQGDSAMYLCASSSYLENIQYFGAGTRLSVL.

This clone was recorded at least ten times. V usage is TRBV1 and J usage is TRBJ2-7; no DNA check was done on the table's D call, TRBD2. TRBV1 is reported as a pseudogene. The CDR3 has 21 residues. CDR3 protein: CTSSQGRLAGGPQSLSYEQYF. In nucleotides, the CDR3 is TGCACCAGCAGCCAAGGGAGACTAGCGGGAGGGCCTCAATCCCTCTCCTACGAGCAGTACTTC.

This chain links TRBV6-6 with TRBJ2-1; 9 bases agree with TRBD2. This CDR3 is built from 14 residues. V shed 5 bases and J 5 bases; nucleotides not matched to a gene: 4. Germline CDR1 and CDR2: MNHNY and SVGAGI (reference sequence). In nucleotides, the CDR3 is TGTGCCAGCAGTAAGCGGGAGGCCGACAATGAGCAGTTCTTC. It is translated as CASSKREADNEQFF.

This clone was recorded once. The V call is TRBV7-8, the J call TRBJ2-1, with D tentatively TRBD1 (5 bases). Trimming removed 2 bases from V and 4 bases from J, with 9 bases in between. Germline loops: CDR1 SGHVS, CDR2 FQNEAQ. This CDR3 comprises 14 residues. The CDR3 sequence: CASSLRDSYNEQFF. DNA of the CDR3: TGTGCCAGCAGCTTAAGAGACAGTTACAATGAGCAGTTCTTC.

V and J are TRBV4-2 and TRBJ2-7, with 11 bases matching TRBD1. The germline V gene encodes CDR1 LGHNA and CDR2 YNFKEQ. J lost 7 bases, V lost 4 bases, and 9 bases had no gene match. The CDR3 sequence is 15 residues long. CDR3 in DNA: TGTGCCAGCAGCCGGATACCGGGACAGGGGGGGGAGCAGTACTTC. Translation gives CASSRIPGQGGEQYF.

V usage is TRBV7-4 and J usage is TRBJ1-4; TRBD1 aligns across 8 bases. Trimming took 8 bases from V and 10 from J; bases not matched to a gene: 9. The CDR3 is 13 amino acids. CDR1 is SGHVT and CDR2 is SQSDAQ in the germline V gene. This CDR3 reads CASPGQGVRKLFF. The CDR3 region has the DNA TGTGCCAGCCCCGGACAGGGCGTCCGAAAACTGTTTTTT.

This clone was seen a few times. CDR3 in amino acids: CAWALGGTFEAFF. The CDR3 coding sequence is TGTGCCTGGGCCCTCGGGGGGACATTTGAAGCTTTCTTT. This sequence joins TRBV30 and TRBJ1-1, with TRBD1 as a possible D gene (6 bases). The germline V gene encodes CDR1 GTSNPN and CDR2 SVGIG (reference sequence). This CDR3 contains 13 residues. V lost 5 bases and J 7 bases, leaving 17 bases between the germline ends.

This chain connects TRBV7-9 to TRBJ2-5; D is unresolved. The CDR3 has 15 amino acids. V shed 1 base and J shed 3 bases, with 12 bases lying between them. From germline, CDR1 is SEHNR and CDR2 FQNEAQ (reference sequence). The CDR3 spells CASSLGQSIEETQYF. For the CDR3, the DNA is TGTGCCAGCAGCTTAGGGCAGAGTATAGAAGAGACCCAGTACTTC.

In this sample, this clone turned up a few times. The rearrangement links TRBV28 to TRBJ2-7, with TRBD1 identical over 7 bases. The CDR3 sequence is 15 residues long. CDR1 is MDHEN, CDR2 SYDVKM, per germline. J lost 3 bases, V lost 4 bases, and 9 bases had no gene match. CDR3: CASSSPRTGDYEQYF. The DNA of the CDR3 is TGTGCCAGCAGTTCCCCGCGGACAGGAGACTACGAGCAGTACTTC.

This chain links TRBV28 with TRBJ2-7; 9 bases are shared with TRBD2. Per the germline V gene, CDR1 is MDHEN and CDR2 is SYDVKM. Trimming at V came to 7 bases and at J to 3 bases, leaving 7 bases not matched to a gene. CDR3 length: 14 amino acids. The CDR3 is CASTVAGEFYEQYF. The CDR3 nucleotides are TGTGCCAGCACCGTAGCGGGAGAATTCTACGAGCAGTACTTC.

This clone occurred a few times. The V gene is TRBV19, the J gene TRBJ1-5; D unclear. The V end was cut by 7 bases, the J end by 6 bases, with 13 bases between. Germline values: CDR1 LNHDA, CDR2 SQIVND (reference sequence). The CDR3 loop spans 13 amino acids. For the CDR3, the DNA is TGTGCCAGTACCCTTTCCCCCACTCAGCCCCAGCATTTT. It codes for CASTLSPTQPQHF.

The rearrangement joins TRBV6-1 to TRBJ2-5, with 16 positions matching TRBD2. The length of the CDR3 is 20 residues. J gave up 5 bases and V 4 bases, and 16 bases lay outside the gene matches. Germline V gene data show CDR1 as MNHNS and CDR2 as SASEGT. Written as DNA, the CDR3 is TGTGCCAGCAGTGCGGAGGCGGGACTAGCGGGAGGGCCTGGTTGGGAGACCCAGTACTTC. The encoded protein is CASSAEAGLAGGPGWETQYF.

The chain employs TRBV6-6 and TRBJ2-1, with D unclear. The CDR3 has 16 residues. V shed 4 bases and J shed 5 bases, with 18 bases lying between them. Germline-derived CDR1 and CDR2 are MNHNY and SVGAGI (reference sequence). CDR3 in DNA: TGTGCCAGCAGTTCCTACCCTTCCCACACGGACAATGAGCAGTTCTTC. This translates into CASSSYPSHTDNEQFF.